The T cell receptor (beta chain) under discussion was sequenced for a study of cytomegalovirus exposure and HLA in healthy donors. Study-wide findings and caveats: An analysis was carried out at a later point. It showed that HLA-associated TCR beta chains were more clonally expanded than equally common non-associated chains.

It was healthy bone marrow donors who served as donors. Primers: 60 Vbeta forward and 13 Jbeta reverse. The data were produced by immunoSEQ multiplex PCR, yet TCRdb's version contains in-frame clones alone and is incomplete. The sample records about 180,000 clones, about 79% being singletons. As regards this clone: Antigen unknown.

This TCR was sampled from a man younger than 35 in good health and CMV-seronegative. The sequenced material came from PBMCs.

CDR3 region: CAWRPDSQKSHIEAFF. The CDR3 coding sequence is TGTGCCTGGAGGCCGGACAGCCAAAAGAGCCACATTGAAGCTTTCTTT. The chain uses TRBV30 and TRBJ1-1, with D maybe TRBD1 (6 bases). CDR1 and CDR2 from the germline V gene are GTSNPN and SVGIG (reference sequence). With 3 bases removed from V and 7 bases from J, the gap between germline ends came to 24 bases. This CDR3 has 16 amino acids.